This T cell receptor beta chain was identified during a study of tumor-infiltrating lymphocytes in primary liver carcinoma listed by TCRdb under 2017. Turning to the overall study: Between late 2015 and early 2016, roughly five patients in China with histopathologically diagnosed primary liver carcinoma had surgical resection. The study combined TCRbeta repertoire sequencing, expression microarrays and whole-exome sequencing across five regions of each liver tumor, with adjacent normal tissue and blood. The five patients had tumors staged T1-T3 N0M0, with maximum diameters ranging from about 4 to 11 cm. Hepatocellular carcinoma (four) or combined HCC and intrahepatic cholangiocarcinoma (one) was present in the five patients, who were three men and two women aged 30 to 69 years. TCRbeta repertoire sequencing covered roughly 35 specimens from 5 patients: some 25 tumor regions, 5 adjacent noncancerous liver tissues and 5 peripheral blood samples. High reproducibility was observed for the technical replicate repertoires, with mean shared-clone rates approximately 0.9 and correlation coefficients above 0.95. Roughly 3.5 to 8 million productive TCRbeta reads were obtained per sample, and no significant difference in read depth was found between tissue types.

Trimming removed 7 bases from V and 4 bases from J, leaving 14 bases between the germline ends. The CDR3 has 13 amino acids, counting the end cysteine and phenylalanine. Left in the record is the CDR3 DNA by itself, 39 bases read in frame from the first base. CDR1 is given as SGHAT and CDR2 as FQDESV, both from the germline V gene (reference sequence). The paper as a whole reports these results and caveats: Repertoire overlap was higher between tumor regions (mean about 35%) than tumor-adjacent (approximately 17%) or tumor-blood (about 14%) pairs, consistent with antigen-driven expansion. Comparison of CD4+ and CD8+ T cell repertoires was precluded by the use of bulk unsorted samples. A significantly larger repertoire fraction was made up by the top 250 clones in tumors than in blood (p = 0.039). Only five or six patients were included in the study, and the authors note that the findings should be validated in a larger study. Only the TCR beta chain was sequenced, which likely underestimates true repertoire diversity because unpaired alpha chains were not captured.

A constant-region primer and ProtoScript II reverse transcriptase were used to reverse-transcribe TCRbeta-specific cDNA from around 530 ng total RNA. The TCRbeta libraries were prepared through three rounds of nested multiplex PCR following a slightly modified ARM-PCR procedure. Each of the first two PCR rounds ran for approximately 10 cycles and used multiplex TRBV1-TRBV30 forward primers together with a Cbeta reverse primer. Sample barcodes and Illumina adapters were added in a final 25-cycle PCR with Deep VentR polymerase. Amplicons of 200-500 bp were gel-purified with a QIAquick gel extraction kit before sequencing. An Illumina HiSeq 2500 was used to sequence the TCRbeta amplicons, generating 250-bp paired-end reads. Per the original workflow: To recover full CDR3 sequences, reads were quality-trimmed using Trimmomatic v0.33 and paired reads were then merged using FLASH v1.2.11. MiGEC v1.2.1b assigned V, D and J germline segments to the rearranged TCRbeta sequences. VDJtools v1.0.0 computed clonotype statistics and Shannon-Wiener diversity indices. Except for diversity analysis, only each sample's 250 most abundant clonotypes were used in subsequent analyses to reduce sampling bias. TCRdb redid the processing of the public reads, applying fastp at Q25 and MiXCR, and retained in-frame beta chains. Each entry merges the rows of one CDR3 protein and shows their most common DNA and genes. TCRdb's processing, not the study's, gives the V and J calls here. The sample yields fewer than 400,000 distinct CDR3 sequences; 65% were counted once. The ten largest clonotypes hold approximately 9% of the sample.

RNA from unsorted whole blood was extracted with TRIzol reagent, and germline DNA was obtained with the DNeasy Blood & Tissue kit. At the time of sampling, the patients had chronic HBV infection and had not received any treatment. Before surgery, four milliliters of peripheral blood were collected into K2EDTA tubes. Points on this clonotype: Its antigen is unknown. Per-nucleotide qualities are absent, and no much larger clonotype sits a single base away.

The V gene is TRBV11-1 and the J gene is TRBJ2-7, with TRBD1 perhaps the D gene, on 6 matching bases. Sample: peripheral blood. The receptor was derived from a middle-aged man with primary liver carcinoma and hepatitis B virus infection. For the CDR3, the sequence is CASNRQGQYEQYF. The nucleotide sequence reads as follows: TGTGCCAGCAACCGGCAGGGGCAGTACGAGCAGTACTTC.